Below, 8 T cell receptor beta chains from the same sample are listed, as sequenced in a study of T-cell reconstitution after alpha-beta-depleted transplantation in children. During its preparation, the TCRbeta library received unique molecular identifiers. TCRdb re-called the PCR reads with MiXCR, one entry per CDR3 protein. The sample consists of nearly 350,000 distinct CDR3 sequences, about a sixth of them appearing once. The material sequenced was PBMCs, mostly from graft donor cells, taken 360 days after TCRalphabeta/CD19-depleted stem cell transplant. Receptor source: a male patient between 2 and 10 years old who had a stem cell transplant for acute lymphoblastic leukemia, so the T cells may come from the graft donor.

The genes are TRBV29-1 and TRBJ2-2; tentative D call: TRBD2 (7 bases). The V end was cut by 6 bases, the J end by 3 bases, with 11 bases between. The CDR3 is 13 amino acids. Germline loops: CDR1 SQVTM, CDR2 ANQGSEA. The CDR3 region has the DNA TGCAGCGTGGGGGCGGGAGACACCGGGGAGCTGTTTTTT. It codes for CSVGAGDTGELFF.

The chain uses TRBV19 and TRBJ1-6, with 7 bases aligning to TRBD1. V was pared by 7 bases and J by 8 bases, with 11 bases of the junction left unmatched. In germline, CDR1 is LNHDA, CDR2 SQIVND (reference sequence). The CDR3 consists of 15 residues. The CDR3 region has the DNA TGTGCCAGTACAACCGGGCAGGGGGTCGATTCACCCCTCCACTTT. As protein: CASTTGQGVDSPLHF. Complete variable domain (other parts from reference TRBV19 and TRBJ1-6): DGGITQSPKYLFRKEGQNVTLSCEQNLNHDAMYWYRQDPGQGLRLIYYSQIVNDFQKGDIAEGYSVSREKKESFPLTVTSAQKNPTAFYLCASTTGQGVDSPLHFGNGTRLTVT.

This chain links TRBV28 with TRBJ2-7; no reliable D call. CDR1 and CDR2 from the germline V gene are MDHEN and SYDVKM. The CDR3 runs 13 residues. V was pared by 6 bases and J by 2 bases, with 11 bases between. The CDR3 DNA follows: TGTGCCAGCAGCATGACTCACACCTACGAGCAGTACTTC. Its translation: CASSMTHTYEQYF.

Many counts were recorded for this clonotype. The chain couples TRBV4-2 to TRBJ2-3; 9 bases map to TRBD2. This CDR3 comprises 15 residues. The J segment lost 6 bases and the V segment lost 5 bases, leaving 9 bases of the junction unmatched. Germline V gene lookup returns CDR1 LGHNA and CDR2 YNFKEQ. The CDR3 here is CASSSDAGGRDTQYF. The CDR3 DNA sequence: TGTGCCAGCAGCTCGGACGCGGGAGGGCGCGATACGCAGTATTTT.

This clonotype was counted many times. This chain uses TRBV5-1 with TRBJ2-5; D possibly corresponds to TRBD1 (5 bases). Germline CDR1 is SGHRS and CDR2 is YFSETQ. The CDR3 sequence is 13 residues long. V shed 4 bases and J shed 4 bases, with 11 bases lying between them. CDR3 loop: CASSQDILETQYF. In nucleotides, the CDR3 is TGCGCCAGCAGCCAGGACATCTTAGAGACCCAGTACTTC.

This clonotype has at least ten counts. The chain combines TRBV28 with TRBJ2-7, with 12 bases aligning to TRBD2. CDR1 is MDHEN, CDR2 SYDVKM, per germline. This CDR3 spans 14 amino acids. V was pared by 7 bases and J by 1 base, with 2 bases of the junction left unmatched. DNA for the CDR3: TGTGCCAGCAACGGACTAGCGGGATCCTACGAGCAGTACTTC. Its translation is CASNGLAGSYEQYF.

This clonotype showed up many times. V gene TRBV29-1 combines with J gene TRBJ2-7; D not certain. Trimming removed 4 bases at V and 4 bases at J, with 8 bases between. Germline CDR1 and CDR2: SQVTM and ANQGSEA. The CDR3 spans 11 residues. CDR3 protein: CSVASGYEQYF. The CDR3 DNA reads as TGCAGCGTTGCCTCCGGATACGAGCAGTACTTC.

This clonotype was detected only a few times. V and J are TRBV6-1 and TRBJ2-7; 7 bases line up with TRBD2. The germline V gene encodes CDR1 MNHNS and CDR2 SASEGT. After removal of 6 bases from V and 2 bases from J, the junction contained 4 bases not matched to a gene. The CDR3 spans 13 residues. The CDR3 sequence is CASRLAATYEQYF. The CDR3 DNA is TGTGCCAGCAGGCTAGCGGCCACCTACGAGCAGTACTTC.